This T cell receptor beta chain was sequenced for a study of human T cells and chemical hapten exposure. Overall study: Sensitization employed 2% DPC on approximately 2 cm by approximately 2 cm of upper inner arm skin.

The CDR3 is 13 amino acids. In germline, CDR1 is SGHDT, CDR2 YYEEEE. V was trimmed by 1 base and J by 15 bases, leaving 14 bases between them. This clonotype occurred a few times. The sample's time point: pre-sensitization, week 0. Specified treatment: therapeutic diphenylcyclopropenone sensitization with weekly scalp DPC. The library tagged individual cDNA molecules with unique molecular identifiers. Per the original methods: Sampled TCR counts reached a median of roughly 90,000 per sample, with values ranging from roughly 23,224 to 690,600. TCRdb analysed the RACE reads with MiXCR anew, one entry per CDR3 protein. In this record, the V and J calls reflect TCRdb's handling and not the investigators' own analysis. Of a few hundred thousand distinct CDR3 sequences detected, about 5% appear once; the ten largest clones hold less than 9%.

Sequenced here: whole blood, sampled in connection with sensitization to the hapten diphenylcyclopropenone (DPC). This receptor was taken from a woman between 18 and 29 years old with alopecia areata. Some clones in this sample may be carry-over from other donors' samples. The V gene is TRBV5-6, the J gene TRBJ1-6, with unresolved D. CDR3 coding DNA: TGTGCCAGCAGCTTGCAAATGGAGGGTTTCCTCCACTTT. This gives the protein CASSLQMEGFLHF.